This T cell receptor (beta chain) came from a study of control samples from healthy donors and cancer patients. Profiling relied on immunoSEQ multiplex PCR, and the TCRdb table lists in-frame clones only, not all of them. The sample holds about 160,000 clones; about 94% are singletons and the top ten take around 8.5%. V lost 2 bases and J lost 4, with 34 bases in between. CDR3 size: 21 residues. Germline V gene lookup returns CDR1 SGDLS and CDR2 YYNGEE. The sequenced material came from blood. This sequence originates from a woman aged 40 to 55 in good health. The chain is built from TRBV9 and TRBJ2-7; D tentatively fits TRBD1 or TRBD2 (7 bases each). Here the CDR3 reads CASSVSGGGWTSTGQDYEQYF. The CDR3 bases are TGTGCCAGCAGCGTTAGTGGGGGAGGGTGGACGTCGACAGGGCAAGATTACGAGCAGTACTTC.